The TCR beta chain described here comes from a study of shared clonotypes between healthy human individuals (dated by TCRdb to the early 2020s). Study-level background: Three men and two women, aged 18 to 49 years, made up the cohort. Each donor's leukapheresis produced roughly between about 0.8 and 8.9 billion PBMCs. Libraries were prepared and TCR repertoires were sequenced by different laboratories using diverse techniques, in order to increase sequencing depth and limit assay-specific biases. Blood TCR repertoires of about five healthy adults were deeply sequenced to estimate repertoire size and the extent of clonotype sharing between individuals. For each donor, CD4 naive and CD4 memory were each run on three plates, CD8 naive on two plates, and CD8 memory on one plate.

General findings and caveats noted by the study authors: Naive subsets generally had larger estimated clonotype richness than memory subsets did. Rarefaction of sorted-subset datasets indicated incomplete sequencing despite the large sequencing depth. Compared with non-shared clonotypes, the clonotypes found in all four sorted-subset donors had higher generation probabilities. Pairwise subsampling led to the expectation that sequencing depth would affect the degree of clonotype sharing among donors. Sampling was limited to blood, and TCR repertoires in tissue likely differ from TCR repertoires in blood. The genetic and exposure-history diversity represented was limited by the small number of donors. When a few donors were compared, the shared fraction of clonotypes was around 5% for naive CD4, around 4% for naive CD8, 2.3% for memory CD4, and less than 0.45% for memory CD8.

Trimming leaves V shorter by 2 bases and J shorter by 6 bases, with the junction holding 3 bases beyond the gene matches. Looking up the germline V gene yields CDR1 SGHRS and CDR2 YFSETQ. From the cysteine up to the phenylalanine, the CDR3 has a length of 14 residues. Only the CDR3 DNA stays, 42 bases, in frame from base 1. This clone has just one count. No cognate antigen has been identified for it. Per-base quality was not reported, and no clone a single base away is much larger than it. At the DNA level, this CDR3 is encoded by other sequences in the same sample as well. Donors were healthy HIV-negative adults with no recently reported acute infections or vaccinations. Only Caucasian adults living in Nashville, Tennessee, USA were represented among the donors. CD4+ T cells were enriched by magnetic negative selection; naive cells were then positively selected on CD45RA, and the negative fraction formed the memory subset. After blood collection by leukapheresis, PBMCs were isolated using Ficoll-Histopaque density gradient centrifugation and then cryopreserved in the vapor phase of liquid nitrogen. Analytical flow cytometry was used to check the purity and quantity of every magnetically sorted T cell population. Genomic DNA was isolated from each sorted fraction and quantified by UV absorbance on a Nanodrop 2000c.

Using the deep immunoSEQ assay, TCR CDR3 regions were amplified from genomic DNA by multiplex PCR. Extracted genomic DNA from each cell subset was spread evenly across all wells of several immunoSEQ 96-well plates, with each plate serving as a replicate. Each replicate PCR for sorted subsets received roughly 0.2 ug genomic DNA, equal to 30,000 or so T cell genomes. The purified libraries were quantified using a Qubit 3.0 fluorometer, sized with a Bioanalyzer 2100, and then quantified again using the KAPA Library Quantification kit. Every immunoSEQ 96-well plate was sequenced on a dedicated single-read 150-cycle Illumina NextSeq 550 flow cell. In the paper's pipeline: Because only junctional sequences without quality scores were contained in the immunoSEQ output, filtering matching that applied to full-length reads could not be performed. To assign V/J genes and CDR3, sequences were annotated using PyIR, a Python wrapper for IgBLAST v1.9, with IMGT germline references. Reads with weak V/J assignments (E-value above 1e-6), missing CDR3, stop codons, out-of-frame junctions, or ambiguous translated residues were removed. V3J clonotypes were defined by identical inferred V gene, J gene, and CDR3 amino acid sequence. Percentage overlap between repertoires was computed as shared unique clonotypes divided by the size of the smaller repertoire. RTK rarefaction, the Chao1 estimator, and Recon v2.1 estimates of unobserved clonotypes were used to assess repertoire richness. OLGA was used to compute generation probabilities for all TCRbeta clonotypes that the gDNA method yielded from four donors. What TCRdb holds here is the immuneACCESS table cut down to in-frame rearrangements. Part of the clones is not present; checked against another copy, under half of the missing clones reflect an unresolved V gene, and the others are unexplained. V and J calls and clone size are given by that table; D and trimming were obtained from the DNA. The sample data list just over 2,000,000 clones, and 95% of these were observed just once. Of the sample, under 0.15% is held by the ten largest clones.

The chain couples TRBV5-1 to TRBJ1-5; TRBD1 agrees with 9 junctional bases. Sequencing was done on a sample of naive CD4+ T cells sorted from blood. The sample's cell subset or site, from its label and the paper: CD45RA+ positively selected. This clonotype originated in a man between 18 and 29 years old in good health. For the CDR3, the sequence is CASSLGTGSQPQHF. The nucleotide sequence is TGCGCCAGCAGCTTAGGGACAGGGAGTCAGCCCCAGCATTTT.